The entry below gives a single T cell receptor (beta chain) sequence along with its context. This clonotype was observed at least ten times. The antigen it binds to is not known. Qualities for individual bases were not recorded, and no much larger clone is one base off. This sample was taken from a study of T cells in Graves' hyperthyroidism and ophthalmopathy (dated by TCRdb to the late 2010s). Regarding the research as a whole: Peripheral blood was collected at initial diagnosis, before any treatment. TCR V-J signatures able to tell the groups apart were searched for in a discovery cohort of 95 to 100 patients, of whom around 43 had Graves' ophthalmopathy and roughly 58 had stable Graves' hyperthyroidism. An independent validation cohort of around 19 hyperthyroidism patients and roughly 16 patients who later progressed to ophthalmopathy tested prospective prediction of ophthalmopathy. For training and testing, the 80 to 100 patients in the discovery cohort were randomly divided in a 7:3 ratio. In addition, the study compared T-cell repertoires in thyroid tissue and in blood from several Graves' hyperthyroidism patients. Once sampling was done, hyperthyroidism patients were given methimazole at a starting dose of 30 mg daily, whereas ophthalmopathy patients were given high-dose intravenous methylprednisolone. The paper describes TCR Vbeta CDR3 sequencing of about 140 peripheral blood samples, made up of 43 ophthalmopathy patients, roughly 80 hyperthyroidism patients and some 17 progressor patients. Summary of the overall study and its limitations: A model built on a 13 V-J signature distinguished ophthalmopathy from stable hyperthyroidism, reaching roughly 88% sensitivity and approximately 81% specificity in cross-validation and 80%/75% in testing. Most expanded thyroid clonotypes (frequency above 0.001) were also found in blood, which suggests that blood repertoires may mirror thyroid immune responses. In validation, the model predicted progression to ophthalmopathy with 65% to 71% sensitivity and around 72% specificity, a median of around 6.6 months before onset. No statistical method was used to fix the sample size in advance, and group allocation was not hidden from the investigators.

A patient counted as having stable Graves' hyperthyroidism if no progression to ophthalmopathy occurred over 18 months of follow-up. Hyperthyroidism patients were aged 18 to 65 years and newly diagnosed, with disease duration of less than 2 months. Patients with uncontrolled infections, other autoimmune diseases, pregnancy or lactation were excluded. Clinical symptoms, serum thyroxine and TRAb, thyroid ultrasound, and orbital computed tomography formed the basis for the diagnoses. PBMCs were separated from roughly 9.3 ml of fresh peripheral blood using Ficoll-Paque density gradient centrifugation. Total RNA was extracted using Trizol reagent, and RNA quality was assessed on an Agilent 2100 Bioanalyzer. The TCR beta CDR3 regions were amplified from RNA transcripts. The TCR CDR3 was subjected to a first round of RT-PCR using the HTBI primer set and the Qiagen OneStep RT-PCR kit. A second multiplex PCR round built the libraries, followed by size selection and purification. Paired-end sequencing of the libraries was performed with 100 bp reads on an Illumina HiSeq2000. From the authors' description of their analysis: SOAPnuke was used to process the raw data, removing reads that contained adapters or uncalled bases, had a mean Phred below 15, or lacked an exact match to the constant primer or identifier. High-quality paired reads were merged with COPE v1.2.5, and unique nucleotide sequences were defined as clonotypes. Clonotypes were aligned to IMGT TRBV, TRBD and TRBJ reference segments using MiTCR v1.1. The analysis included only V-J combinations with a frequency above 0.0001, which together covered more than 98% of the repertoires. The TCS score was defined as the ratio of F50 (clonal expansion) to E x V (chaos), calculated using BLOSUM62-based TCRdist between CDR3 peptides within each V-J. Welch's t-statistics and random forest reduced some 510 V-J features to 13, which were used in a naive Bayes classifier (R e1071). Clones were called with MiXCR by TCRdb after fastp trimmed the public reads at Q25, and only in-frame beta chains were retained. Rows merge per CDR3 protein into single entries with the most common DNA and genes. None of the V and J calls come from the authors' own analysis; TCRdb made them. The sample table shows around 480,000 distinct CDR3 sequences, and about an eighth are seen once. Of the sample, over 15% falls within the top ten clones.

The CDR3 starts with the cysteine, ends with the phenylalanine, and has 14 residues. The DNA shown is the 42-base CDR3, in frame from base 1. The germline V gene specifies SGHAT as CDR1 and FQNNGV as CDR2. The germline ends are 9 bases apart after V is trimmed by 0 bases and J by 4 bases. The sequencing input was blood. The chain was built from TRBV11-2 and TRBJ1-2; no D gene is confidently identified. The receptor was isolated from a woman under 30 with Graves' hyperthyroidism. Here the CDR3 is given as CASSLDRSAYGYTF. The sequence in DNA is TGTGCCAGCAGCTTAGATCGGTCAGCCTATGGCTACACCTTC. Full variable domain (CDR3 extended with the reference TRBV11-2 and TRBJ1-2 proteins): EAGVAQSPRYKIIEKRQSVAFWCNPISGHATLYWYQQILGQGPKLLIQFQNNGVVDDSQLPKDRFSAERLKGVDSTLKIQPAKLEDSAVYLCASSLDRSAYGYTFGSGTRLTVV.